These 5 T cell receptor beta chains were all obtained from the same sample, sequenced in a study of vaccination and CD4 T cells after COVID-19. These receptors are not linked to any known antigen. Oncomine TCR Beta short-read sequencing was applied to DNA from cultured CD4+ T cells. MiXCR, run by TCRdb on the PCR reads, gives a single entry per CDR3 protein. The table has 15,000 to 20,000 distinct CDR3 sequences, 58% seen once; the top ten hold more than 9.5%. Noted treatment: roughly 10-day PBMC culture with coronavirus spike peptide pools or control peptides (ViraFEST assay). The starting material was CD4+ T cells from blood, cultured in vitro, obtained after SARS-CoV-2 vaccination. The receptors were sampled from a human donor who had recovered from COVID-19.

This clonotype was detected only a few times. The J gene is TRBJ2-2, the V gene TRBV29-1, with D tentatively TRBD1 (6 bases). This CDR3 is built from 16 residues. Trimming stripped 6 bases from V and 3 bases from J, with 20 bases between. In germline, CDR1 is SQVTM, CDR2 ANQGSEA. CDR3 in amino acids: CSVVPGTTFDTGELFF. The CDR3 DNA reads as TGCAGCGTGGTACCCGGGACAACCTTTGACACCGGGGAGCTGTTTTTT.

The J gene is TRBJ1-2, the V gene TRBV20-1, with D maybe TRBD1 (5 bases). Trimming pared 6 bases from V and 5 bases from J, leaving 16 bases between. CDR3 length equals 13 residues. Germline loops: CDR1 DFQATT, CDR2 SNEGSKA (reference sequence). The CDR3 protein is CSAETGREYGYTF. The CDR3 DNA reads TGCAGTGCCGAGACGGGCAGGGAGTATGGCTACACCTTC.

The V call is TRBV20-1, the J call TRBJ2-1; possibly TRBD1 for D (5 bases). Trimming pared 6 bases from V and 6 bases from J, leaving 9 bases between. Germline-derived CDR1 and CDR2 are DFQATT and SNEGSKA (reference sequence). The CDR3 is made up of 11 amino acids. This CDR3 reads CSAERGNEQFF. CDR3 bases: TGCAGTGCAGAAAGGGGCAATGAGCAGTTCTTC.

The gene calls are TRBV19 and TRBJ1-5; 12 bases line up with TRBD1. The CDR3 totals 21 residues. V gave up 1 base and J gave up 5 bases; unmatched junction bases: 18. Germline loops: CDR1 LNHDA, CDR2 SQIVND (reference sequence). The CDR3 region is CASSIAQRSGTGGDRDQPQHF. CDR3 nucleotide sequence: TGTGCCAGTAGTATAGCTCAGAGATCCGGGACAGGGGGCGATAGGGATCAGCCCCAGCATTTT.

This chain joins TRBV27 and TRBJ2-1; 10 nucleotides match TRBD2. The CDR3 has 15 amino acids. V was clipped by 4 bases and J by 8 bases; unmatched bases: 8. Germline V CDR1 and CDR2: MNHEY, SMNVEV (reference sequence). The CDR3 protein is CASSYLLAGDHEQFF. The CDR3 coding sequence is TGTGCCAGCAGTTATTTGCTAGCGGGGGACCATGAGCAGTTCTTC.